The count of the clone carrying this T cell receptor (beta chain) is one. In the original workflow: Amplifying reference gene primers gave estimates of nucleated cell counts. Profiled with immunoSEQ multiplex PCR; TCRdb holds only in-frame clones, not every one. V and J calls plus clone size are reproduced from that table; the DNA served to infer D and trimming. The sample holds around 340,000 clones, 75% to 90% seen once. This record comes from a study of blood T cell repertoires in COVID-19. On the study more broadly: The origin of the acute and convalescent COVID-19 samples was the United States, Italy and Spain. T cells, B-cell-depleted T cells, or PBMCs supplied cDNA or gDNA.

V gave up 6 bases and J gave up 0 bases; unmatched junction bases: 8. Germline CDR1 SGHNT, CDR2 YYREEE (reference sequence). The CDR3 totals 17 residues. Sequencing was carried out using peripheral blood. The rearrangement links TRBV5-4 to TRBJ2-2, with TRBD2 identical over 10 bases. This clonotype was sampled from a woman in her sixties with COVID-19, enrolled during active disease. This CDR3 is CASTKAGTSANTGELFF. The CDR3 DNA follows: TGTGCCAGCACCAAGGCCGGGACTAGCGCGAACACCGGGGAGCTGTTTTTT.